A selection of T cell receptor beta chains follows, all from one sample in a study of PD-L1 blockade in urothelial cancer. Measured with immunoSEQ multiplex PCR; TCRdb has only the in-frame clones, and not every one. The sample includes about 56,000 clones, 65% to 90% of them seen just once. The sample in question was PBMCs, obtained around atezolizumab (anti-PD-L1) treatment. The source is a man between 65 and 85 years old with urothelial cancer. The CDR3 runs from the conserved cysteine through the conserved F or W. A D gene is named only where the DNA matches it firmly. Only some rows state a clone size, as once, few, many or a class for expanded clones.

CDR3	DNA	length	size	V	J	D
CASSSGWAQVNEKLFF	TGTGCCAGCAGTTCCGGATGGGCACAGGTGAATGAAAAACTGTTTTTT	16	-	TRBV5-8	TRBJ1-4	-
CASSALNTGELFF	TGTGCCAGCAGCGCTCTGAACACCGGGGAGCTGTTTTTT	13	many	TRBV9	TRBJ2-2	-
CASSPQTGREKLFF	TGCGCCAGCAGCCCCCAGACAGGAAGGGAAAAACTGTTTTTT	14	-	TRBV4-1	TRBJ1-4	-
CASSPTYGTGDNNEQFF	TGTGCCAGCAGCCCAACATACGGGACAGGGGATAACAATGAGCAGTTCTTC	17	-	TRBV13	TRBJ2-1	TRBD1
CASSGLTGANTEAFF	TGCGCCAGCAGTGGCCTGACAGGGGCGAACACTGAAGCTTTCTTT	15	-	TRBV10-2	TRBJ1-1	TRBD1
CSVEGAGTDTQYF	TGCAGCGTTGAAGGAGCGGGCACAGATACGCAGTATTTT	13	-	TRBV29-1	TRBJ2-3	-
CASSPNSGGNQPQHF	TGTGCCAGCAGCCCAAACAGCGGGGGCAATCAGCCCCAGCATTTT	15	-	TRBV7-8	TRBJ1-5	-
CATSSVSYNEQFF	TGTGCCACCAGCAGTGTGAGCTACAATGAGCAGTTCTTC	13	-	TRBV15	TRBJ2-1	-
CASSLGLAGFNEQFF	TGTGCCAGCAGCTTGGGCCTAGCGGGTTTCAATGAGCAGTTCTTC	15	-	TRBV7-9	TRBJ2-1	TRBD2
CAWSESTAEAFF	TGTGCCTGGAGTGAGTCGACAGCTGAAGCTTTCTTT	12	once	TRBV30	TRBJ1-1	-
CASSPYWGGEAKNTEAFF	TGTGCCAGCAGCCCGTACTGGGGGGGCGAAGCGAAAAACACTGAAGCTTTCTTT	18	-	TRBV9	TRBJ1-1	-
CAWQGARYEQYF	TGTGCCTGGCAGGGGGCTAGGTACGAGCAGTACTTC	12	once	TRBV30	TRBJ2-7	TRBD1
CASTLRLAHVNEQFF	TGTGCCAGCACCTTAAGACTAGCTCACGTAAATGAGCAGTTCTTC	15	-	TRBV6-1	TRBJ2-1	TRBD2
CASSPRTSGSTTDTQYF	TGTGCCAGCAGCCCGAGGACTAGCGGGAGTACGACGGATACGCAGTATTTT	17	-	TRBV7-9	TRBJ2-3	TRBD2
CASSLYQGGTEAFF	TGTGCCAGCAGCTTATATCAGGGTGGAACTGAAGCTTTCTTT	14	-	TRBV7-9	TRBJ1-1	-
CASSLVGGFSEAFF	TGTGCCAGCAGCTTGGTGGGGGGGTTCTCTGAAGCTTTCTTT	14	few	TRBV5-8	TRBJ1-1	-
CASSPRTGDYGYTF	TGTGCCAGCTCACCCCGAACGGGGGACTATGGCTACACCTTC	14	-	TRBV18	TRBJ1-2	-
CSVVQTEDTEAFF	TGCAGCGTTGTTCAGACCGAGGACACTGAAGCTTTCTTT	13	-	TRBV29-1	TRBJ1-1	-
CSVQPLGQGHEQYF	TGCAGCGTCCAGCCCCTTGGACAGGGGCACGAGCAGTACTTC	14	-	TRBV29-1	TRBJ2-7	TRBD1
CASSSGLAGGLGETQYF	TGCGCCAGCAGCTCCGGACTAGCGGGAGGACTAGGAGAGACCCAGTACTTC	17	once	TRBV5-1	TRBJ2-5	TRBD2
CASSVGHGGETQYF	TGTGCCAGCAGCGTAGGCCACGGGGGGGAGACCCAGTACTTC	14	-	TRBV9	TRBJ2-5	TRBD2